One sample yielded the 22 T cell receptor beta chains listed below, sequenced in a study of blood T cell repertoires in COVID-19. Assay: immunoSEQ multiplex PCR; the TCRdb copy retains only in-frame clones and omits some. The data show about 200,000 clones, with roughly 75% seen just once and around 5.8% held by the top ten. The sequenced sample consisted of peripheral blood. These receptors all come from a woman between 65 and 79 years old with acute or convalescent COVID-19.

The chain uses TRBV5-1 and TRBJ2-7; 10 bases are a match to TRBD1. The J segment lost 3 bases and the V segment lost 3 bases, leaving 6 bases of the junction unmatched. Germline CDR1 and CDR2: SGHRS and YFSETQ. CDR3 length equals 15 residues. The CDR3 sequence is CASSWDGTGDYEQYF. DNA for the CDR3: TGCGCCAGCAGCTGGGACGGGACAGGGGACTACGAGCAGTACTTC.

V and J are TRBV25-1 and TRBJ2-7; TRBD2 matches 10 bases. The CDR3 contains 17 residues. From germline, CDR1 is MGHDK and CDR2 SYGVNS. Trimming took 3 bases from V and 2 from J; bases not matched to a gene: 10. CDR3 loop: CASSDGIASGRAYEQYF. CDR3 coding DNA: TGTGCCAGCAGTGACGGAATTGCGAGCGGGAGGGCCTACGAGCAGTACTTC.

This chain links TRBV6-5 with TRBJ1-3; D is possibly TRBD1 (5 bases). The CDR3 covers 16 residues. The germline V gene has CDR1 MNHEY and CDR2 SVGAGI. Trimming shortened V by 0 bases and J by 3 bases, and 12 bases separated the two germline ends. The CDR3 protein is CASSYSTAQGGNTIYF. CDR3 DNA sequence: TGTGCCAGCAGTTACTCTACAGCTCAGGGTGGAAACACCATATATTTT.

The gene calls are TRBV28 and TRBJ1-6; D is unresolved. V was clipped by 6 bases and J by 2 bases, with 14 bases between them. CDR1 is MDHEN and CDR2 is SYDVKM in the germline V gene. The CDR3 contains 16 residues. The CDR3 DNA reads as TGTGCCAGCAGGGGCGTACGGGGTCCCTATAATTCACCCCTCCACTTT. This encodes CASRGVRGPYNSPLHF.

V is TRBV3-1 (or the pseudogene TRBV3-2) and J is TRBJ2-7; D may be TRBD2 (6 bases). Germline V gene data show CDR1 as LGHDT and CDR2 as YNNKEL (reference sequence). CDR3 length: 14 amino acids. V was shortened by 1 base and J by 2 bases, with 9 bases between the two germline ends. The CDR3 DNA reads TGTGCCAGCAGCCAAGTCCCGGGGGCCTACGAGCAGTACTTC. Its translation: CASSQVPGAYEQYF.

V usage is TRBV7-2 and J usage is TRBJ1-1; D is undetermined. CDR3 length equals 14 residues. The V gene's germline CDR1 is SGHTA and CDR2 FQGNSA. Trimming removed 0 bases from V and 5 bases from J, with 10 bases in between. CDR3 residues: CASSLAVGNTEAFF. The CDR3 coding sequence is TGTGCCAGCAGCTTAGCCGTCGGTAATACTGAAGCTTTCTTT.

J is TRBJ2-1 and V is TRBV4-1; D is possibly TRBD2 (8 bases). The CDR3 length is 15 residues. Trimming took off 1 base at V and 7 bases at J, with 14 bases between the two ends. Germline V lookup: CDR1 MGHRA, CDR2 YSYEKL. CDR3 region: CASSQGQGLVNEQFF. The CDR3 region has the DNA TGCGCCAGCAGCCAAGGACAGGGACTAGTGAATGAGCAGTTCTTC.

This chain uses TRBV30 with TRBJ1-3; D is unresolved. Germline loops: CDR1 GTSNPN, CDR2 SVGIG (reference sequence). This CDR3 comprises 12 residues. Trimming removed 5 bases from V and 4 bases from J, with 9 bases in between. The CDR3 here is CAWGESGNTIYF. The DNA for the CDR3 is TGTGCCTGGGGCGAGTCGGGAAACACCATATATTTT.

This rearrangement joins TRBV29-1 to TRBJ2-5; 10 bases align to TRBD2. The CDR3 totals 16 residues. Germline trimming cut 4 bases from V and 5 bases from J; bases unmatched to any gene: 13. Looked up from germline, CDR1 is SQVTM and CDR2 is ANQGSEA. In DNA form, the CDR3 reads TGCAGCGTTGGGGGGCTAGCGGGAGAGTACGGGGAGACCCAGTACTTC. Its translation is CSVGGLAGEYGETQYF.

The chain recombines TRBV6-6 with TRBJ2-7, with 12 bases that match TRBD1. Germline CDR1 MNHNY, CDR2 SVGAGI (reference sequence). The J segment lost 6 bases and the V segment lost 6 bases, leaving 6 bases of the junction unmatched. CDR3 size: 14 residues. CDR3: CASRPGQGAFEQYF. Here the CDR3 DNA reads TGTGCCAGCAGACCGGGACAGGGGGCCTTCGAGCAGTACTTC.

The table lists this clone with a few counts. The gene calls are TRBV2 and TRBJ2-2; 7 bases map to TRBD2. CDR1 is SNHLY and CDR2 is FYNNEI in the germline V gene. The length of the CDR3 is 15 residues. The V gene end was trimmed by 2 bases and the J gene end by 7 bases; junction bases not matched to a gene: 7. The CDR3 nucleotides are TGTGCCAGCAGTGAACGGGCGGGAGATCTCGGGGAGCTGTTTTTT. Translating gives CASSERAGDLGELFF.

The J gene is TRBJ1-6, the V gene TRBV7-9; D not resolved. The CDR3 is 13 amino acids. Looked up from germline, CDR1 is SEHNR and CDR2 is FQNEAQ (reference sequence). V lost 3 bases and J 9 bases, leaving 9 bases between the germline ends. The CDR3 DNA is TGTGCCAGCAGCTTGGGCACGATTTCACCCCTCCACTTT. It is translated as CASSLGTISPLHF.

This clone was seen a few times. This rearrangement joins TRBV2 to TRBJ1-5; no firm D call. The CDR3 runs to 13 residues. The germline V and J ends were trimmed by 4 bases and 9 bases, with 13 bases remaining between them. Per germline, CDR1 SNHLY and CDR2 FYNNEI. CDR3 in amino acids: CASSGGPLGPQHF. The CDR3 DNA reads TGTGCCAGCAGTGGCGGCCCCCTAGGGCCCCAGCATTTT.

The CDR3 spells CASSQSGRNTGELFF. CDR3 nucleotide sequence: TGCGCCAGCAGCCAGAGCGGGCGAAACACCGGGGAGCTGTTTTTT. The chain is built from TRBV5-1 and TRBJ2-2; possible D gene TRBD2, 6 bases. With 4 bases removed from V and 2 bases from J, the gap between germline ends came to 12 bases. The CDR3 loop spans 15 amino acids. Per germline, CDR1 SGHRS and CDR2 YFSETQ.

This clone was picked up many times. The chain is built from TRBV28 and TRBJ2-7; 8 bases align to TRBD2. The CDR3 extends over 15 amino acids. V trimming: 6 bases; J trimming: 3 bases; junction bases outside the gene matches: 10. Germline CDR1 reads MDHEN; CDR2 reads SYDVKM. CDR3 amino acids: CASSSTGTSFYEQYF. CDR3 DNA sequence: TGTGCCAGCAGCTCGACCGGGACTAGTTTCTACGAGCAGTACTTC.

CDR3 region: CASSLRQGDNSPLHF. CDR3 nucleotide sequence: TGCGCCAGCAGCTTGCGACAGGGGGATAATTCACCCCTCCACTTT. V gene TRBV5-1 combines with J gene TRBJ1-6; 9 nucleotides agree with TRBD1. CDR3 length: 15 amino acids. Germline trimming cut 1 base from V and 5 bases from J; bases unmatched to any gene: 1. CDR1 and CDR2 from the germline V gene are SGHRS and YFSETQ.

The genes are TRBV5-4 and TRBJ2-3, with D maybe TRBD2 (5 bases). Trimming took off 1 base at V and 3 bases at J, with 6 bases between the two ends. The CDR3 covers 13 residues. The V gene's germline CDR1 is SGHNT and CDR2 YYREEE (reference sequence). DNA for the CDR3: TGTGCCAGCAGCTTGTCGGGGACAGATACGCAGTATTTT. Encoded protein: CASSLSGTDTQYF.

This clone occurred many times. This rearrangement joins TRBV30 to TRBJ2-7, with 12 bases lining up with TRBD2. With 7 bases clipped from V and 2 bases from J, the junction kept 21 bases outside the gene matches. The CDR3 is 19 amino acids. Germline V lookup: CDR1 GTSNPN, CDR2 SVGIG (reference sequence). In nucleotides, the CDR3 is TGTGCCTACTCGACGCGGACTAGCGGGATCAAACTACACGCCTACGAGCAGTACTTC. Its translation is CAYSTRTSGIKLHAYEQYF.

The CDR3 DNA follows: TGTGCCAGCAGTTTATTAGTAAGAGGGGAAAAACTGTTTTTT. Amino acids: CASSLLVRGEKLFF. The rearrangement joins TRBV27 to TRBJ1-4, with D hard to call. The CDR3 sequence is 14 residues long. With 1 base removed from V and 8 bases from J, the gap between germline ends came to 11 bases. Per germline, CDR1 MNHEY and CDR2 SMNVEV (reference sequence).

This rearrangement joins TRBV5-6 to TRBJ2-2; D may be TRBD1 (6 bases). The V end lost 5 bases, the J end lost 4 bases, and 18 bases lay between the germline ends. The CDR3 extends over 16 amino acids. Per germline, CDR1 SGHDT and CDR2 YYEEEE. Written as DNA, the CDR3 is TGTGCCAGCAGTTTTCAACCGGGACACTCCACCGGGGAGCTGTTTTTT. Its protein product is CASSFQPGHSTGELFF.

The chain employs TRBV5-1 and TRBJ2-7; a possible D gene is TRBD2 (6 bases). V was trimmed by 5 bases and J by 5 bases, leaving 14 bases between them. Germline V gene lookup returns CDR1 SGHRS and CDR2 YFSETQ. The length of the CDR3 is 13 residues. CDR3 coding DNA: TGCGCCAGCAGTTCCTCGGGGGTGGACGAGCAGTACTTC. Translated, it gives CASSSSGVDEQYF.

J is TRBJ1-4 and V is TRBV5-1; 7 bases are a match to TRBD1. With 2 bases clipped from V and 2 bases from J, the junction kept 6 bases outside the gene matches. Germline V gives CDR1 SGHRS, CDR2 YFSETQ. The CDR3 is 16 amino acids. The CDR3 is CASSFGTATTNEKLFF. The CDR3 region has the DNA TGCGCCAGCAGCTTTGGGACAGCGACCACTAATGAAAAACTGTTTTTT.